Listed here is a single TCR beta chain. There are a few counts of this clonotype. It has no known antigen specificity. The input lacks base qualities; no much larger clone sits a single base away. The data belong to a study of human T cells and chemical hapten exposure (dated by TCRdb to the early 2020s). At the level of the whole study: For sensitization, 2% DPC in acetone was applied to a roughly 2 cm by roughly 2 cm area of upper inner arm skin. Most of the patients in the cohort were female, and the cohort covered alopecia areata with under or over 50% scalp involvement, alopecia totalis and alopecia universalis. Throughout the study period of 20 to 25 weeks, patients also received therapeutic DPC doses to the scalp every week. Blood samples were taken from patients before sensitization (week 0) and then at 2, 6 and about 24 weeks after DPC sensitization. Patch testing was performed on the upper back with Finn chambers containing 0.01% DPC, and the patch tests were scored after 6 days according to International Contact Dermatitis Research Group standards. The libraries were sequenced as a pool, and the TCR yield per sample differed mostly because of small variations in library volumes within the pool. This study followed changes in the peripheral blood TCR repertoire in vivo during primary and secondary sensitization of alopecia patients to the hapten diphenylcyclopropenone (DPC). For TCR sequencing, blood came from 25 to 35 alopecia patients at anywhere from one to four time points (pre-sensitization, 2, 6 and 24 weeks).

According to the germline V gene (reference sequence), CDR1 reads MNHEY and CDR2 reads SMNVEV. Counted from cysteine to phenylalanine, this CDR3 has 15 amino acids. Only the CDR3 region is kept as DNA, spanning 45 bases read in frame from base 1. From V the trimming removes 6 bases and from J it removes 7 bases, while the gene matches leave 12 bases of the junction unaccounted for. Libraries were constructed by RACE. TCRdb records NextSeq 500 as the sequencer. During library preparation, unique molecular identifiers were attached to individual cDNA molecules so that TCRs could be counted in a quantitative, reproducible way. From each blood RNA sample, both TCR alpha and TCR beta chains were sequenced. In the paper's pipeline: A median of around 96,000 TCRs per sample was observed, with a range of roughly 23,224 to 700,000. V, J and CDR3 annotation of the TCR reads was performed with the Decombinator software suite. For PS versus PT1 abundance plots, all samples were subsampled to the same number of TCRs (28,000). Expanded TCRs were defined as absent before sensitization and observed at least eight times at the 2-week time point. TCRdb handled the public reads itself, with Q25 trimming in fastp and clone calling in MiXCR, and kept productive beta chains. Each record represents a unique CDR3 protein, reported with the most common genes and DNA among its rows. What appears here as the V and J calls and clone size reflects TCRdb's work, not the paper's. This sample comprises some 400,000 distinct CDR3 sequences, roughly 5% of them detected only once. About 2.5% of the sample lies in the top ten.

Beyond this particular receptor, the publication reports: Repeated subsampling changed both the strength of the expansion versus patch-test correlation and the threshold at which the correlation became significant. No change with DPC sensitization was found in the number of TCRs above 1 in 1000 frequency, and no evidence of global repertoire structure alterations was found. Compared with pre-sensitization or healthy control sets, expanded TCRs formed significantly more large CDR3 similarity clusters, which is consistent with antigen-driven responses. Alopecia, a presumed autoimmune disease, was present in all patients, so the immune response of the patients might differ from that of healthy individuals. The number of PT1 expanded TCRs positively correlated with patch test score, significant at thresholds 8, 16 and 32 but not 4.

The time point label, as the study defines it: pre-sensitization, week 0. Per the publication, the treatment or condition label means: therapeutic diphenylcyclopropenone sensitization with weekly scalp DPC. Blood at each patch-test visit was drawn before the patch test was applied. Eligible patients were aged 18 to 70, diagnosed with alopecia, deemed suitable for DPC therapy, and excluded if pregnant. Unfractionated whole blood was collected in Tempus Blood RNA tubes, and total RNA was extracted from that blood. The rearrangement joined TRBV27 to TRBJ1-2, and 9 junctional nucleotides match TRBD1. Sample: whole blood, taken in connection with sensitization to the hapten diphenylcyclopropenone (DPC). This clonotype originated in a woman between 50 and 59 years old with alopecia areata. Some clones in this sample may be carry-over from other donors' samples. This receptor has the CDR3 CASRRTGAVVGGYTF. In nucleotides, the sequence is TGTGCCAGCAGACGGACAGGGGCGGTTGTTGGTGGCTACACCTTC.